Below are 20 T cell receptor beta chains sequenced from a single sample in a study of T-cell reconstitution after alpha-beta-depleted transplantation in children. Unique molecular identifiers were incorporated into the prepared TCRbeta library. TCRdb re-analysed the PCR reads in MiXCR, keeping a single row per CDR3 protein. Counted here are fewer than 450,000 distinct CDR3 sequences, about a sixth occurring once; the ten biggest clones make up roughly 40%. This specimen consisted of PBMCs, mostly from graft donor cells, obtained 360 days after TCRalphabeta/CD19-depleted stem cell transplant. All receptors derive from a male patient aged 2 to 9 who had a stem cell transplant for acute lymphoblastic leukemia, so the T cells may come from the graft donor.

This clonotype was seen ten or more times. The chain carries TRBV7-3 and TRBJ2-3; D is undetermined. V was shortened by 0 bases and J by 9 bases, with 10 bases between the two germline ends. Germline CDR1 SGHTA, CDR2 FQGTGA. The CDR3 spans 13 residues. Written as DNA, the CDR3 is TGTGCCAGCAGCTTAACGAAGGGATCCACGCAGTATTTT. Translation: CASSLTKGSTQYF.

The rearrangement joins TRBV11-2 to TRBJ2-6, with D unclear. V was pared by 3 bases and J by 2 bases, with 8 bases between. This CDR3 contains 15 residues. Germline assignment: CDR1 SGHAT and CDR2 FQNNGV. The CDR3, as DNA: TGTGCCAGCAGCTTTATCACAGCTGGGGCCAACGTCCTGACTTTC. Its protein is CASSFITAGANVLTF.

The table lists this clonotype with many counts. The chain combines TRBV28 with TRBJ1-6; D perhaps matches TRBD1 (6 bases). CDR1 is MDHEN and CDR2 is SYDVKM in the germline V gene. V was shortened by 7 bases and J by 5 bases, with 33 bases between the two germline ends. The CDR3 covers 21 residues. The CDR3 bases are TGTGCCAGCAACGCCCGTTCCCGTTCTCCCTTTATAAGGGGGGATAATTCACCCCTCCACTTT. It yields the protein CASNARSRSPFIRGDNSPLHF.

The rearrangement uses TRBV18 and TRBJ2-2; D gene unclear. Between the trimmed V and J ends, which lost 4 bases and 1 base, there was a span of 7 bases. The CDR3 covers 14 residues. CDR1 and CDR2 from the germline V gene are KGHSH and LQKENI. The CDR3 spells CASSQNRNTGELFF. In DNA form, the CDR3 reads TGTGCCAGCTCACAGAACAGGAACACCGGGGAGCTGTTTTTT. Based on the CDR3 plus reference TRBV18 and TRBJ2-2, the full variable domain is NAGVMQNPRHLVRRRGQEARLRCSPMKGHSHVYWYRQLPEEGLKFMVYLQKENIIDESGMPKERFSAEFPKEGPSILRIQQVVRGDSAAYFCASSQNRNTGELFFGEGSRLTVL.

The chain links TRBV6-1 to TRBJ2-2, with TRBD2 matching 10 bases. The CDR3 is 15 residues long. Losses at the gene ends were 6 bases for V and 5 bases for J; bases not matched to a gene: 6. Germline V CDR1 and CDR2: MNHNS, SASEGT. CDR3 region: CASRESGRATGELFF. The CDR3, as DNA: TGTGCCAGCAGAGAGAGCGGGAGGGCGACCGGGGAGCTGTTTTTT.

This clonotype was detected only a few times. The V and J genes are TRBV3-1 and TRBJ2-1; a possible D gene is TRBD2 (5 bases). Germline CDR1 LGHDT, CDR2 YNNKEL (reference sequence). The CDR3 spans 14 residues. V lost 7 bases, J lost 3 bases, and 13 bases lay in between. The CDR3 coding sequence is TGTGCCAGCACCACCAGCGGCTTCTACAATGAGCAGTTCTTC. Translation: CASTTSGFYNEQFF.

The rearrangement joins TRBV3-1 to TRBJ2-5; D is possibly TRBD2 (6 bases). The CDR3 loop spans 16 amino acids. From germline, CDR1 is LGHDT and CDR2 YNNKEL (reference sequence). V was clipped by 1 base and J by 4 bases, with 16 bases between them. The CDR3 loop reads CASSQGLDWIRETQYF. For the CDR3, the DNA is TGTGCCAGCAGCCAAGGACTAGACTGGATCCGAGAGACCCAGTACTTC.

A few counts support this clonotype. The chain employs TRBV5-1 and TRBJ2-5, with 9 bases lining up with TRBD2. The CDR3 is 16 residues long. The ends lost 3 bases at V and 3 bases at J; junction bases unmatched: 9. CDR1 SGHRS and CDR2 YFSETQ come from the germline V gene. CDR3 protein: CASSSRLAEDEETQYF. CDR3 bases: TGCGCCAGCAGCTCCCGACTAGCGGAAGATGAAGAGACCCAGTACTTC.

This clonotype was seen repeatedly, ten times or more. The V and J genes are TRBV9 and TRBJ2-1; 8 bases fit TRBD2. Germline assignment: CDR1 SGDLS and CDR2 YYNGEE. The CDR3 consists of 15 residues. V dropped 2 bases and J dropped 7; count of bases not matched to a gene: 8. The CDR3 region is CASSVPGGPGNEQFF. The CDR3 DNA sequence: TGTGCCAGCAGCGTGCCGGGAGGGCCGGGGAATGAGCAGTTCTTC.

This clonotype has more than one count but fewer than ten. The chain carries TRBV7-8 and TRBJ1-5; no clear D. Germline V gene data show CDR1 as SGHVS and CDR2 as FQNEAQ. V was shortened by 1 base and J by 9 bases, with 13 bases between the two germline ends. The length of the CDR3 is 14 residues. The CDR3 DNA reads TGTGCCAGCAGCTTAGATGTGGGTAGTACGCCCCAGCATTTT. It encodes CASSLDVGSTPQHF.

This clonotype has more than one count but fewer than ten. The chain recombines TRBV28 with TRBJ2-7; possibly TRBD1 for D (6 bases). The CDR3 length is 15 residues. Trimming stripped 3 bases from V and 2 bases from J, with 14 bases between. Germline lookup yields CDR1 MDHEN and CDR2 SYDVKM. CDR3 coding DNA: TGTGCCAGCAGTTTTCAGGGGATGGGAACCTACGAGCAGTACTTC. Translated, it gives CASSFQGMGTYEQYF.

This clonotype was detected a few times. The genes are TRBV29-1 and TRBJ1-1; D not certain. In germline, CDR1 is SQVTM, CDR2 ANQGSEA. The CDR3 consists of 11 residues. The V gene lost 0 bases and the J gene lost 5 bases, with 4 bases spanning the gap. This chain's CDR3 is CSVEERTEAFF. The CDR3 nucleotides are TGCAGCGTTGAAGAAAGAACTGAAGCTTTCTTT.

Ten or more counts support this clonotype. CDR3 nucleotides: TGTGCCAGCAGCCAAAGGACCCAACAGGGCTCGAGGTACGAGCAGTACTTC. This sequence encodes CASSQRTQQGSRYEQYF. The chain is built from TRBV12-3 or TRBV12-4 and TRBJ2-7, with D possibly matching TRBD1 (6 bases). The length of the CDR3 is 17 residues. The V and J ends lost 6 bases and 4 bases respectively, with 25 bases between them.

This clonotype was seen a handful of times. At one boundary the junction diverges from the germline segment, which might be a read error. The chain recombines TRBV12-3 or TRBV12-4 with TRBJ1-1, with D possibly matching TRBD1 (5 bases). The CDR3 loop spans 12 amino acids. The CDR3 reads CASKQVDAEVFF. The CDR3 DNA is TGTGCCAGCAAACAGGTAGATGCTGAAGTTTTCTTT.

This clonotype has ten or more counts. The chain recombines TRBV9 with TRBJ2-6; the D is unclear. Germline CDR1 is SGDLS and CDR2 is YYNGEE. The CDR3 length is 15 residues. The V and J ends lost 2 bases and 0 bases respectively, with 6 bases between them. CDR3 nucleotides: TGTGCCAGCAGCGTTGTAAGCTCTGGGGCCAACGTCCTGACTTTC. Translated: CASSVVSSGANVLTF.

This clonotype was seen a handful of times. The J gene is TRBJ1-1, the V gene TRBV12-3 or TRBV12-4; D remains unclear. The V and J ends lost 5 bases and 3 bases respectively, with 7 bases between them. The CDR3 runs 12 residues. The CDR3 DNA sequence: TGTGCCAGCAGTGAAGGCTACACTGAAGCTTTCTTT. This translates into CASSEGYTEAFF.

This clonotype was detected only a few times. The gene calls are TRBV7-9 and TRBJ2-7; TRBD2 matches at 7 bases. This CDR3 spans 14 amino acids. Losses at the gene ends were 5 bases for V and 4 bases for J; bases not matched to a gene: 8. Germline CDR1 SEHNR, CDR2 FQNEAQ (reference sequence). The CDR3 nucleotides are TGTGCCAGCAGCGTCACAGCGGGGTCTTACGAGCAGTACTTC. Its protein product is CASSVTAGSYEQYF.

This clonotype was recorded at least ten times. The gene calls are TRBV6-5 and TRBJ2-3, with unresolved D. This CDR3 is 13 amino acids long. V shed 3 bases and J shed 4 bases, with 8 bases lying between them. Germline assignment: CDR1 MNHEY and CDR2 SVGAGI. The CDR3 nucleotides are TGTGCCAGCAGTTATCTTCAGGCAGATACGCAGTATTTT. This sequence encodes CASSYLQADTQYF.

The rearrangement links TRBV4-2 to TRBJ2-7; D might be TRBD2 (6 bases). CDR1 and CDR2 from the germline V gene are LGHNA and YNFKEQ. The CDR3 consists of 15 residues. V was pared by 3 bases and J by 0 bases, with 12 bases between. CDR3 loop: CASSQRDASSYEQYF. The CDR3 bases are TGTGCCAGCAGCCAGCGGGACGCAAGCTCCTACGAGCAGTACTTC.

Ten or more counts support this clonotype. Written as DNA, the CDR3 is TGTGCCTGGAGTGTACGAGCGGGGAACCCTCTACCCAAAAACATTCAGTACTTC. Protein product: CAWSVRAGNPLPKNIQYF. This sequence joins TRBV30 and TRBJ2-4; 7 nucleotides agree with TRBD2. V dropped 0 bases and J dropped 2; count of bases not matched to a gene: 13. CDR1 GTSNPN and CDR2 SVGIG come from the germline V gene (reference sequence). The CDR3 has 18 amino acids.